The 11 T cell receptor beta chains below were found in one sample sequenced in a study of cytomegalovirus exposure and HLA in healthy donors. 60 Vbeta and 13 Jbeta primers were used in PCR. Measured with immunoSEQ multiplex PCR; TCRdb has only the in-frame clones, and not every one. The data hold more than 80,000 clones, with approximately 74% observed a single time. Sequencing was done on a sample of PBMCs. These receptor sequences come from a female donor in good health and CMV-seropositive.

The chain links TRBV6-6 to TRBJ2-1; 8 positions agree with TRBD2. The CDR3 contains 13 residues. Germline CDR1 and CDR2: MNHNY and SVGAGI (reference sequence). The J segment lost 6 bases and the V segment lost 8 bases, leaving 6 bases of the junction unmatched. CDR3 DNA: TGTGCCAGCTCGGGGGGGTCGCCCAATGAGCAGTTCTTC. This translates into CASSGGSPNEQFF.

This clone was detected a few times. The CDR3 region is CASKRLAVTDTQYF. The CDR3 DNA is TGCGCCAGCAAGAGACTAGCGGTCACAGATACGCAGTATTTT. The chain links TRBV5-1 to TRBJ2-3; 9 bases match TRBD2. Germline V gene lookup returns CDR1 SGHRS and CDR2 YFSETQ. The CDR3 consists of 14 residues. After removal of 6 bases from V and 2 bases from J, the junction contained 4 bases not matched to a gene.

The gene calls are TRBV11-3 and TRBJ2-2; 7 nucleotides match TRBD1. Unmatched junction bases numbered 0, after V lost 5 bases and J lost 6 bases. Germline values: CDR1 SGHNT, CDR2 YENEEA. CDR3 length equals 12 residues. CDR3 sequence (DNA): TGTGCCAGCAGCCAGGGGGCCGGGGAGCTGTTTTTT. This sequence encodes CASSQGAGELFF.

The chain links TRBV9 to TRBJ2-5, with a tentative D call TRBD1 (5 bases). Trimming stripped 2 bases from V and 6 bases from J, with 14 bases between. Germline lookup yields CDR1 SGDLS and CDR2 YYNGEE. The CDR3 is 14 residues long. The CDR3 region is CASSVSGMGKTQYF. The DNA of the CDR3 is TGTGCCAGCAGCGTTTCAGGGATGGGAAAGACCCAGTACTTC. Complete variable domain (other parts from reference TRBV9 and TRBJ2-5): DSGVTQTPKHLITATGQRVTLRCSPRSGDLSVYWYQQSLDQGLQFLIQYYNGEERAKGNILERFSAQQFPDLHSELNLSSLELGDSALYFCASSVSGMGKTQYFGPGTRLLVL.

This chain joins TRBV7-9 and TRBJ1-4; the match to TRBD1 covers 7 bases. There are 15 residues in the CDR3. Germline CDR1 is SEHNR and CDR2 is FQNEAQ (reference sequence). Losses at the gene ends were 1 base for V and 8 bases for J; bases not matched to a gene: 7. DNA for the CDR3: TGTGCCAGCAGCTTAGGAGTCGGGGGACAGGAAAAACTGTTTTTT. Translation gives CASSLGVGGQEKLFF.

The table lists this clone with a few counts. The chain uses TRBV6-5 and TRBJ1-3; unclear D gene. Germline assignment: CDR1 MNHEY and CDR2 SVGAGI. This CDR3 has 13 residues. V lost 6 bases and J 0 bases, leaving 6 bases between the germline ends. CDR3 sequence (DNA): TGTGCCAGCAGCCCTAGCTCTGGAAACACCATATATTTT. It encodes CASSPSSGNTIYF.

This chain uses TRBV7-9 with TRBJ1-5; a possible D gene is TRBD1 (6 bases). CDR1 is SEHNR and CDR2 is FQNEAQ in the germline V gene (reference sequence). Trimming pared 1 base from V and 6 bases from J, leaving 13 bases between. This CDR3 is 15 amino acids long. This CDR3 reads CASSLGDKGSQPQHF. CDR3 nucleotides: TGTGCCAGCAGCTTAGGGGACAAGGGTAGTCAGCCCCAGCATTTT.

The gene calls are TRBV4-1 and TRBJ1-6; 8 bases match TRBD1. The CDR3 contains 16 residues. The germline CDR1 and CDR2 sequences are MGHRA and YSYEKL. Trimming removed 4 bases from V and 7 bases from J; junction bases left unmatched: 9. CDR3: CASSRDWTGRNSPLHF. In DNA, the CDR3 is TGCGCCAGCAGCCGGGACTGGACAGGGAGAAATTCACCCCTCCACTTT.

The gene calls are TRBV4-1 and TRBJ2-7; D call uncertain. Per the germline V gene, CDR1 is MGHRA and CDR2 is YSYEKL. The CDR3 runs to 13 residues. The V end lost 1 base, the J end lost 7 bases, and 11 bases lay between the germline ends. CDR3 nucleotides: TGCGCCAGCAGCCAAGTTTCCGTCTCTGAGCAGTACTTC. Translated, it gives CASSQVSVSEQYF.

The chain is built from TRBV5-3 and TRBJ2-5, with 15 bases lining up with TRBD2. TRBV5-3 is reported as an ORF; its role is uncertain. V was clipped by 4 bases and J by 0 bases; unmatched bases: 7. This CDR3 spans 18 amino acids. Written as DNA, the CDR3 is TGTGCCAGAAGCGAAGGACTAGCGGGAGGGCTATACCAAGAGACCCAGTACTTC. Amino acid sequence: CARSEGLAGGLYQETQYF.

This chain joins TRBV5-6 and TRBJ2-7, with a tentative D call TRBD2 (5 bases). Trimming stripped 0 bases from V and 1 base from J, with 14 bases between. CDR1 and CDR2 (germline): SGHDT, YYEEEE. This CDR3 region has 16 residues. The CDR3 protein is CASSLGLKRASYEQYF. DNA of the CDR3: TGTGCCAGCAGCTTGGGACTCAAGAGGGCATCCTACGAGCAGTACTTC.